This TCR beta chain comes out of a study of control samples from healthy donors and cancer patients. Only one count was recorded for this clone. Trimming took 4 bases from V and 4 from J, leaving 14 bases between them. Germline values: CDR1 GTSNPN, CDR2 SVGIG (reference sequence). The CDR3 covers 14 residues. Some clones are missing from TCRdb's copy, which holds only in-frame ones; the method was immunoSEQ multiplex PCR. Found here are some 48,000 clones, roughly 92% of them singletons; the top ten hold roughly a quarter. The chain has TRBV30 and TRBJ2-1; weak D call: TRBD1 (6 bases). This TCR came from a woman between 50 and 59 years old with head and neck cancer. Source material: PBMCs. CDR3: CAWNPGHQYNEQFF. The DNA of the CDR3 is TGTGCCTGGAACCCGGGACATCAATACAATGAGCAGTTCTTC.